This T cell receptor beta chain was sequenced for a study of identical twins (dated by TCRdb to about 2016). Notes on the research overall: TCR alpha and beta repertoires from monozygotic twins, unrelated adults of various ages and cord blood were deep-sequenced to test whether fetal clonotypes persist. Replicate twin experiments were performed at different times using different library preparation protocols to rule out contamination. General conclusions and limits of the study: Compared with coincidental sharing between unrelated individuals, an excess of low generation-probability sequences was observed among out-of-frame TCR alpha sequences shared between twins. Abundant cord blood beta clonotypes had fewer insertions, young adult naive repertoires showed a similar but weaker trend, and memory repertoires showed no such trend. Zero-insertion analyses could be partly confounded by invariant T cells such as MAIT and iNKT, although diverse VJ usage argued against such confounding for most clonotypes. Recombination models systematically underestimated out-of-frame TCR alpha sharing in monozygotic twins but agreed with sharing between unrelated individuals. A weaker excess of twin sharing was found in beta out-of-frame sequences because the signal-to-noise ratio was lowered by fewer shared sequences. Because the same donors could not be followed over many years, the conclusions relied on cross-sectional statistical analysis.

A few counts support this clonotype. This receptor's antigen is unknown. It has no much larger one-base neighbor in the sample; base qualities were not kept. Every donor in the study was a healthy Caucasian. The twin cohort consisted of three pairs of female monozygotic twins, all aged roughly 18 to 29 years. CD4+ and CD8+ T cell populations were isolated with positive isolation kits from Invitrogen. Deletion took 3 bases off V and 1 base off J, with a span of 9 bases between the germline ends. CDR1 and CDR2 are read off the germline V gene as KGHSH and LQKENI. Taken from cysteine to phenylalanine, the CDR3 has 14 residues. The CDR3 DNA has 42 bases and is translated from base 1. The library was built by means of 5' RACE. The sequencer listed for this sample is Illumina HiSeq 2000. Template switching added a universal primer binding site, and the final cDNA carried a unique molecular identifier that allowed TCR cDNA molecules to be counted accurately. Specific primers in the conserved constant-segment region were used to synthesize first-strand cDNA for the TCR alpha and beta chains. To control for contamination, every cDNA library was double barcoded, receiving both a SMART-Mk sample barcode and Illumina barcodes. Two successive PCR steps introduced TruSeq adapter sequences along with Illumina sample barcodes. The Illumina HiSeq platform was used with custom primers to sequence TCR alpha and beta cDNA libraries. As for the original processing: MiGEC was used to process raw reads and extract unique molecular identifiers, and MiXCR was used to find CDR3 positions. Recombination models were inferred per individual with the repgenHMM and IGoR tools using an EM algorithm. Shared clonotypes were analyzed with the tcR package in R, and sharing was normalized by the product of cloneset sizes. To study raw recombination free of thymic and clonal selection effects, out-of-frame nonproductive sequences were analyzed. The raw public reads went through TCRdb reprocessing: fastp at Q25, MiXCR clone calling, in-frame beta chains kept. Rows with a matching CDR3 protein are joined into one entry that keeps the most common DNA and genes. The V and J calls come from TCRdb's annotation, not from the publication. The sample table records approximately 530,000 distinct CDR3 sequences; approximately 20% of these occur just once. The ten largest clones take up about 0.48% of the sample.

This sample also belongs to another study, concerning yellow fever vaccine responses in identical twins. From that second study: According to the authors, in identical twins the way T cells responded to vaccination appeared partly convergent and partly personalized. In the study, vaccine-responding T cell clones were precisely tracked in identical twins.

The clonotype originates from a woman aged 18-35 years in good health. The sample comprised CD4+ T cells sorted from blood. This sequence uses TRBV18 and TRBJ2-5, and perhaps TRBD1 as D gene, on 5 matching bases. The DNA is as follows: TGTGCCAGCTCACCTACAGGAGCCCAAGAGACCCAGTACTTC. Its protein reads: CASSPTGAQETQYF.